This T cell receptor (beta chain) was documented in a study of blood T cell repertoires in COVID-19. Turning to the study itself: Nucleic acid was either cDNA or gDNA, and it came from T cells, B-cell-depleted T cells, or PBMCs.

Authors' processing steps: Amplification with reference gene primers provided the estimates of nucleated cell counts. Data came from immunoSEQ multiplex PCR; TCRdb stores just in-frame clones and leaves some out. The DNA was the basis for D and trimming; V, J and clone size are from that table. The profile covers nearly 110,000 clones, with 89% appearing a single time and 4.5% to 6% taken by the ten largest. The CDR3 length is 13 residues. Trimming stripped 3 bases from V and 4 bases from J, with 10 bases between. From germline, CDR1 is SGHDN and CDR2 FVKESK. The sequenced sample was peripheral blood. This receptor was obtained from a man aged 40-49 years with active or convalescent COVID-19. The chain links TRBV14 to TRBJ2-7; the D gene is possibly TRBD1 (6 bases). The CDR3 region is CASSQGARYEQYF. CDR3 DNA sequence: TGTGCCAGCAGCCAGGGGGCCAGGTACGAGCAGTACTTC. The full variable domain, completed using reference TRBV14 and TRBJ2-7, is EAGVTQFPSHSVIEKGQTVTLRCDPISGHDNLYWYRRVMGKEIKFLLHFVKESKQDESGMPNNRFLAERTGGTYSTLKVQPAELEDSGVYFCASSQGARYEQYFGPGTRLTVT.